This T cell receptor beta chain was captured by sequencing in a study of OX40 agonist ivuxolimab in advanced cancers. Turning to the study itself: Patients received ivuxolimab, an agonistic anti-OX40 (CD134) antibody. Six ivuxolimab dose levels, 0.01 to 10 mg/kg, were given intravenously every 2 weeks. Study-level findings and limits: Circulating CD4+ and CD8+ T cells showed clonal expansion by week 6 at 0.1 to 3.0 mg/kg.

This clone appeared a few times. The antigen remains unidentified. Produced via immunoSEQ multiplex PCR; TCRdb's table is partial and in-frame only. Of about 35,000 clones in the sample, nearly 85% were seen once. J gave up 3 bases and V 6 bases, and 7 bases lay outside the gene matches. CDR1 and CDR2 (germline): LNHDA, SQIVND (reference sequence). CDR3 length: 15 residues. Specimen: CD4+ or CD8+ T cells sorted from blood, collected in a trial of the OX40 agonist ivuxolimab. The sequence derives from an adult with an advanced solid tumor such as melanoma, head and neck, liver or kidney cancer. The V gene is TRBV19, the J gene TRBJ2-7; TRBD2 matches at 11 bases. CDR3 sequence: CASRVTSGDYYEQYF. The CDR3 nucleotides are TGTGCCAGTAGGGTGACTAGCGGGGACTACTACGAGCAGTACTTC. The variable domain in full, with the rest retrieved from reference TRBV19 and TRBJ2-7, is DGGITQSPKYLFRKEGQNVTLSCEQNLNHDAMYWYRQDPGQGLRLIYYSQIVNDFQKGDIAEGYSVSREKKESFPLTVTSAQKNPTAFYLCASRVTSGDYYEQYFGPGTRLTVT.